What follows describes a single T cell receptor beta chain. Its specificity is not known. The method was immunoSEQ multiplex PCR; TCRdb's version includes in-frame clones alone and lacks a portion of them. The table shows around 70,000 clones, with about three quarters occurring only once. This sample is drawn from a study of T cell responses to AZD1222 COVID-19 vaccine. Notes on the study in general: Targeting of unmutated variant regions was reportedly seen in nearly half of spike-specific TCRs. Repertoires in all cases were sampled only once the peak T cell response had passed. Females made up more of the donors, who were largely white British, and clonal diversity may have come out too low. Rises in breadth and depth of Spike-specific TCRs came after two AZD1222 doses.

CDR3 length: 14 residues. The germline V and J ends were trimmed by 7 bases and 7 bases, with 14 bases remaining between them. Germline loops: CDR1 MDHEN, CDR2 SYDVKM. The TCR sequence derives from an adult in good health. This specimen was peripheral blood, taken on day 0 of AZD1222 vaccination. The chain employs TRBV28 and TRBJ1-6, with D perhaps matching TRBD1 (6 bases). CDR3 nucleotides: TGTGCCAGCAATCCCGGGGGGGCCAATTCACCCCTCCACTTT. Protein sequence: CASNPGGANSPLHF.